This T cell receptor beta chain appears in the sequencing data of a study of beta chain features in type 1 diabetes. What was sequenced were expressed TCRB transcripts, since all of the isolated RNA had been reverse transcribed. Generated by immunoSEQ multiplex PCR, the TCRdb table keeps only in-frame clones and is missing some. The top ten clones hold just under 0.04% of a sample with hundreds of thousands of clones, over 11% of them seen once. V gave up 6 bases and J gave up 12 bases, with 21 bases separating them. The CDR3 sequence is 13 residues long. Germline CDR1 reads SGHAT; CDR2 reads FQNNGV. This clone was counted a few times. Its antigen is undetermined. General study results and limits: When Type 1 diabetes patients were examined, their TCRB CDR3s proved moderately but significantly shorter in all four CD4+ subsets.

This clonotype was sampled from a man between 18 and 35 years old with type 1 diabetes. The rearrangement links TRBV11-2 to TRBJ2-7, with D hard to call. Sample: naive CD4+ T cells from blood. CDR3 in amino acids: CASSPTRRAYVYF. The CDR3 DNA reads TGTGCCAGCAGTCCGACCCGTAGGGCTTACGTGTACTTC.